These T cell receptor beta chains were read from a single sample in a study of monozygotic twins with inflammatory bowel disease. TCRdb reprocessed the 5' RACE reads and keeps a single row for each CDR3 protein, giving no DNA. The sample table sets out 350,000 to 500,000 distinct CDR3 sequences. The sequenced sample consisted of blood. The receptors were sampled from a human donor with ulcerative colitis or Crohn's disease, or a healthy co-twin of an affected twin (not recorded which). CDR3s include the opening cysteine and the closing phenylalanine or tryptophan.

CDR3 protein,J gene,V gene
CAAGEGWSNQPQHF,TRBJ1-5,TRBV28
CASSYGAGGRLVGEQFF,TRBJ2-1,TRBV6-5
CASSEWGGDQYF,TRBJ2-4,TRBV7-6
CASSLDTPGEKLFF,TRBJ1-4,TRBV13
CASIRNRAGDYGYTF,TRBJ1-2,TRBV6-1
CSASLRVGGYTF,TRBJ1-2,TRBV20-1
CASSLSWEETQYF,TRBJ2-5,TRBV27
CASSRTSGTQETQYF,TRBJ2-5,TRBV7-2
CASSYKGPYDNEQFF,TRBJ2-1,TRBV6-5
CASSPQGKLFF,TRBJ2-2,TRBV2
CASSFQGSYEQYF,TRBJ2-7,TRBV5-1
CASRPWGGWLDYGYTF,TRBJ1-2,TRBV6-1
CAIQSQGLTEAFF,TRBJ1-1,TRBV12-3/TRBV12-4
CASSLIASGTDTQYF,TRBJ2-3,TRBV5-1
CASSDRGGGELFF,TRBJ2-2,TRBV12-3/TRBV12-4
CASSPETGVSYEQYF,TRBJ2-7,TRBV5-1
CASSQIAGELFF,TRBJ2-2,TRBV6-2/TRBV6-3
CASTEPGPRSNQPQHF,TRBJ1-5,TRBV2
CSVEGVNYGYTF,TRBJ1-2,TRBV29-1
CASSLLAGPSYEQYF,TRBJ2-7,TRBV5-1
CASSAGPDTQYF,TRBJ2-3,TRBV12-3/TRBV12-4
CASSRLGGQNTGELFF,TRBJ2-2,TRBV9
CASSLKQGASYNEQFF,TRBJ2-1,TRBV5-4
CAISEDGQLNQPQHF,TRBJ1-5,TRBV10-3
CASNEEGLSYEQYF,TRBJ2-7,TRBV6-2/TRBV6-3